This TCR beta chain stems from a study of blood T cell repertoires in COVID-19. Germline loops: CDR1 SEHNR, CDR2 FQNEAQ (reference sequence). The CDR3 contains 15 residues. Losses at the gene ends were 1 base for V and 3 bases for J; bases not matched to a gene: 5. TCRdb keeps only in-frame clones here, not all; method: immunoSEQ multiplex PCR. The data show 250,000 to 350,000 clones, 80% to 90% seen once. The clonotype comes from a woman aged 25 to 39 with active or convalescent COVID-19. The chain joins TRBV7-9 to TRBJ2-7, with 8 bases lining up with TRBD1. Specimen: peripheral blood. The CDR3 protein is CASSLGGQEDYEQYF. The CDR3 region has the DNA TGTGCCAGCAGCTTAGGGGGACAGGAAGACTACGAGCAGTACTTC.